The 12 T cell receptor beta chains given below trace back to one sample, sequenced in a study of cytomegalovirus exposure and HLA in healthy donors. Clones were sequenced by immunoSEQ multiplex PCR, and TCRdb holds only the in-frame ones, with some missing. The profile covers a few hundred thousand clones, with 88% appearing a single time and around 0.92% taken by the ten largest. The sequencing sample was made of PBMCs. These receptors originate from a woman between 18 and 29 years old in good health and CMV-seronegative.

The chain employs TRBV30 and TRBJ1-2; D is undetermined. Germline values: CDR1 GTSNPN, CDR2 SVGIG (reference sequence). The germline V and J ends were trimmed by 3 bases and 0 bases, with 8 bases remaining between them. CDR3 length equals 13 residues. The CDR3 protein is CAWRAVPNYGYTF. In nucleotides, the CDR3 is TGTGCCTGGAGAGCCGTCCCTAACTATGGCTACACCTTC.

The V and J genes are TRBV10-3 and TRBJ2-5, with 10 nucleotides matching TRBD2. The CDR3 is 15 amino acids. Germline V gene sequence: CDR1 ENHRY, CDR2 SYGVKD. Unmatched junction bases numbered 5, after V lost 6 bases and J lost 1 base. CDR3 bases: TGTGCCATCAGCCTAGCGGGAGCAACCCAAGAGACCCAGTACTTC. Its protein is CAISLAGATQETQYF.

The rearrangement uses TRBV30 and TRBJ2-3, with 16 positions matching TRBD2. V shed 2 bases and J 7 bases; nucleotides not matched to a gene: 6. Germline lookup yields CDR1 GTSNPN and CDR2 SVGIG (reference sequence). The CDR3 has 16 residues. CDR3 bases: TGTGCCTGGAGTTGGGAGGGACTAGCGGGAGGGAATACGCAGTATTTT. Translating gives CAWSWEGLAGGNTQYF.

Written as DNA, the CDR3 is TGTGCCAGCAGGTTAGACAATGAGCAGTTCTTC. This codes for CASRLDNEQFF. The rearrangement links TRBV6-5 to TRBJ2-1; D is undetermined. CDR1 and CDR2 from the germline V gene are MNHEY and SVGAGI. V gave up 6 bases and J gave up 5 bases, with 5 bases separating them. This CDR3 has 11 amino acids.

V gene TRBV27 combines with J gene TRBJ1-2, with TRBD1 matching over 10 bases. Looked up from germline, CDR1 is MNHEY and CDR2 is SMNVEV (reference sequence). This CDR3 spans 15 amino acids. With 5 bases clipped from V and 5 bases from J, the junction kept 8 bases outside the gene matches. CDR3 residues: CASSPGQGGIYGYTF. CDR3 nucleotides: TGTGCCAGCAGTCCTGGACAGGGGGGGATATATGGCTACACCTTC.

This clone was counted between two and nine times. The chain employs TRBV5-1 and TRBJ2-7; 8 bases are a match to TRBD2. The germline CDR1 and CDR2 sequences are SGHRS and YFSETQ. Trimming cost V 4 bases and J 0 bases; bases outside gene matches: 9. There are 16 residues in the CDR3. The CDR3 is CASSVGSGASSYEQYF. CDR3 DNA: TGCGCCAGCAGCGTAGGTAGCGGGGCCAGCTCCTACGAGCAGTACTTC. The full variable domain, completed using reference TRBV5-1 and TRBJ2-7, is KAGVTQTPRYLIKTRGQQVTLSCSPISGHRSVSWYQQTPGQGLQFLFEYFSETQRNKGNFPGRFSGRQFSNSRSEMNVSTLELGDSALYLCASSVGSGASSYEQYFGPGTRLTVT.

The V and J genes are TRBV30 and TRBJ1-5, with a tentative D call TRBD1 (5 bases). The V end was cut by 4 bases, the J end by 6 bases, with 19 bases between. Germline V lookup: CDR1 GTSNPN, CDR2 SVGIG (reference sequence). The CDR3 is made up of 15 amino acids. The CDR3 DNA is TGTGCCTGGAAAGGGGCGGGAGGGGAGGGTCAGCCCCAGCATTTT. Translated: CAWKGAGGEGQPQHF.

The CDR3 region has the DNA TGTGCCAGCAACTCGGGACAACCTAACTATGGCTACACCTTC. Translation: CASNSGQPNYGYTF. The V gene is TRBV6-6, the J gene TRBJ1-2; perhaps TRBD1 as D (6 bases). V was shortened by 7 bases and J by 0 bases, with 12 bases between the two germline ends. This CDR3 contains 14 residues. Germline V gene lookup returns CDR1 MNHNY and CDR2 SVGAGI (reference sequence).

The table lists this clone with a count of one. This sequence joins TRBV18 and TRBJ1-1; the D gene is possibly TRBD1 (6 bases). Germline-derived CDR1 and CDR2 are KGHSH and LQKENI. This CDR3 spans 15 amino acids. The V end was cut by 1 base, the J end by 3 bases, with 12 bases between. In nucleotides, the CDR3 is TGTGCCAGCTCACCACTCCCCTACAGGGACACTGAAGCTTTCTTT. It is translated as CASSPLPYRDTEAFF.

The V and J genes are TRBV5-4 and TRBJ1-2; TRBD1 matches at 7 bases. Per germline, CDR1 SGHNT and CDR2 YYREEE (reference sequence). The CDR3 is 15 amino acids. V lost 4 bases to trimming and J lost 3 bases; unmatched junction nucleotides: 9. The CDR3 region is CASSLKDRTHYGYTF. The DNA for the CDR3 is TGTGCCAGCAGCCTTAAGGACAGGACTCACTATGGCTACACCTTC.

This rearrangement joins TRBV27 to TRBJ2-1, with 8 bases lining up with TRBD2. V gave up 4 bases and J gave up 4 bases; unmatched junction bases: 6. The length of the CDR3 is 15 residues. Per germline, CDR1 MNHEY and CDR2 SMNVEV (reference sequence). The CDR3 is CASSYRTSRYNEQFF. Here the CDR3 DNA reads TGTGCCAGCAGTTACCGGACTAGCAGGTACAATGAGCAGTTCTTC.

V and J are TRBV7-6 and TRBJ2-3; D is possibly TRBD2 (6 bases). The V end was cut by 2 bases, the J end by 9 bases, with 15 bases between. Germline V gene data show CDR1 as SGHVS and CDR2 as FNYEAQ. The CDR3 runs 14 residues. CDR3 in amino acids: CASSLPGGSRTQYF. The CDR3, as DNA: TGTGCCAGCAGCTTACCTGGGGGGAGTAGGACGCAGTATTTT. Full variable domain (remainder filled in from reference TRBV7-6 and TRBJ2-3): GAGVSQSPRYKVTKRGQDVALRCDPISGHVSLYWYRQALGQGPEFLTYFNYEAQQDKSGLPNDRFSAERPEGSISTLTIQRTEQRDSAMYRCASSLPGGSRTQYFGPGTRLTVL.